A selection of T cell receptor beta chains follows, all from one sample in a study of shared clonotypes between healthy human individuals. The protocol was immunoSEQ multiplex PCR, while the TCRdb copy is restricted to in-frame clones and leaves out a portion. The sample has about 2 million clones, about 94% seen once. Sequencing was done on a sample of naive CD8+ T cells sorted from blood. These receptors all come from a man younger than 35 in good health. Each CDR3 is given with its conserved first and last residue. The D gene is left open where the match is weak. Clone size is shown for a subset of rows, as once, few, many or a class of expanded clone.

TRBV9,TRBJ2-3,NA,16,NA,CASSVGLGGDTDTQYF,TGTGCCAGCAGCGTAGGATTGGGGGGAGACACAGATACGCAGTATTTT
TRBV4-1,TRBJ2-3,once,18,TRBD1,CASSHIGTDVFSTDTQYF,TGCGCCAGCAGCCATATCGGGACAGATGTTTTTAGCACAGATACGCAGTATTTT
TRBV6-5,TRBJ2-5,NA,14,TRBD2,CASSLTSEQETQYF,TGTGCCAGCAGTCTGACTAGCGAGCAAGAGACCCAGTACTTC
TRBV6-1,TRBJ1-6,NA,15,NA,CASSTRDPGNSPLHF,TGTGCCAGCAGTACCCGGGACCCGGGGAATTCACCCCTCCACTTT
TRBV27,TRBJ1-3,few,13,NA,CASSLGPGNTIYF,TGTGCCAGCAGTTTGGGGCCTGGAAACACCATATATTTT
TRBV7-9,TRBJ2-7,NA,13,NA,CASSLGSNYEQYF,TGTGCCAGCAGCTTAGGCTCGAACTACGAGCAGTACTTC
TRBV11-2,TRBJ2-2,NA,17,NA,CASSSDRGVGSTGELFF,TGTGCCAGCAGCTCCGATAGAGGGGTCGGGTCCACCGGGGAGCTGTTTTTT
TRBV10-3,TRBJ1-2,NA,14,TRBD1,CAISFWTGKDGYTF,TGTGCCATCAGTTTCTGGACAGGGAAGGATGGCTACACCTTC
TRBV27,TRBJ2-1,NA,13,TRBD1,CASSAGQGNEQFF,TGTGCCAGCAGTGCGGGACAGGGCAATGAGCAGTTCTTC
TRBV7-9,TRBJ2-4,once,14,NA,CASSHTGYENIQYF,TGTGCCAGCAGCCATACAGGGTATGAGAACATTCAGTACTTC
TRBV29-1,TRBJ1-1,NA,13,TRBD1,CSVLGQGAPEAFF,TGCAGCGTTTTGGGACAGGGGGCTCCTGAAGCTTTCTTT
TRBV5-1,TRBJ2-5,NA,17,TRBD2,CASQWRESAGAQETQYF,TGCGCCAGCCAGTGGAGGGAATCAGCGGGGGCCCAAGAGACCCAGTACTTC
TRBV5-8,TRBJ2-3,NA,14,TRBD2,CASSLLAGTDTQYF,TGTGCCAGCAGCTTACTAGCGGGCACAGATACGCAGTATTTT
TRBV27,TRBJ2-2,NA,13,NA,CASRKENTGELFF,TGTGCCAGCAGAAAAGAGAACACCGGGGAGCTGTTTTTT
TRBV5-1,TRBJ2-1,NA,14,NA,CASSWDGSYNEQFF,TGCGCCAGCAGCTGGGACGGATCCTACAATGAGCAGTTCTTC
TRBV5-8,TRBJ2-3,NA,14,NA,CASSLSGYTDTQYF,TGTGCCAGCAGCTTGAGCGGCTACACAGATACGCAGTATTTT
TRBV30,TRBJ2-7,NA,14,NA,CAWTSRGSPYEQYF,TGTGCCTGGACCTCTAGGGGATCCCCCTACGAGCAGTACTTC
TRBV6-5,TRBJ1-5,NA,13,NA,CASSYEGEQPQHF,TGTGCCAGCAGTTACGAGGGGGAACAGCCCCAGCATTTT
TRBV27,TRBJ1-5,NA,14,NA,CASSFTGSNQPQHF,TGTGCCAGCAGTTTCACCGGTTCCAATCAGCCCCAGCATTTT
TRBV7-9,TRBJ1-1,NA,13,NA,CASSLSWEVEAFF,TGTGCCAGCAGCTTATCGTGGGAGGTGGAAGCTTTCTTT
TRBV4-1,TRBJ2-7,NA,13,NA,CASSQGGTYEQYF,TGCGCCAGCAGCCAAGGCGGGACCTACGAGCAGTACTTC
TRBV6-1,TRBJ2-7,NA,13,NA,CASSERGSYEQYF,TGTGCCAGCAGTGAAAGGGGAAGCTACGAGCAGTACTTC
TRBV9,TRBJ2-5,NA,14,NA,CASSSSDGAETQYF,TGTGCCAGCAGCTCCTCGGACGGGGCCGAGACCCAGTACTTC
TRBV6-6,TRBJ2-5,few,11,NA,CASSYSETQYF,TGTGCCAGCAGTTACTCAGAGACCCAGTACTTC
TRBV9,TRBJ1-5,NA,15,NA,CASSAGSMGNQPQHF,TGTGCCAGCAGCGCAGGGAGTATGGGCAATCAGCCCCAGCATTTT
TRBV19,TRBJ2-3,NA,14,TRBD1,CASSMDRTTDTQYF,TGTGCCAGTAGTATGGACAGGACCACAGATACGCAGTATTTT
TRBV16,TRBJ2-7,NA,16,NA,CASSQSVQVLDYEQYF,TGTGCCAGCAGCCAATCGGTACAGGTGTTAGACTACGAGCAGTACTTC
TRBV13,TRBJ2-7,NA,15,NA,CASSLLQQGIYEQYF,TGTGCCAGCAGCTTACTTCAGCAGGGGATCTACGAGCAGTACTTC
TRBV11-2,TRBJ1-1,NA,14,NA,CASSLAQGYTEAFF,TGTGCCAGCAGCTTAGCTCAGGGGTATACTGAAGCTTTCTTT
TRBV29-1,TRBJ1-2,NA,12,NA,CSVEDSHYGYTF,TGCAGCGTTGAAGATAGCCACTATGGCTACACCTTC
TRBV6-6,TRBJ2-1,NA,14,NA,CASTPSSLYNEQFF,TGTGCCAGCACCCCATCTAGCCTATACAATGAGCAGTTCTTC
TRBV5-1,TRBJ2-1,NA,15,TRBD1,CASSVTTGSYNEQFF,TGCGCCAGCAGCGTGACGACAGGGTCCTACAATGAGCAGTTCTTC
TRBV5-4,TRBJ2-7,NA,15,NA,CASSTTGGRADEQYF,TGTGCCAGCAGCACGACAGGCGGACGGGCCGACGAGCAGTACTTC
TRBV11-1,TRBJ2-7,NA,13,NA,CASSLSRSYEQYF,TGTGCCAGCAGCTTATCCCGATCCTACGAGCAGTACTTC
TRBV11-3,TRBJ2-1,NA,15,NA,CASSSDRSSYNEQFF,TGTGCCAGCAGCTCGGACAGAAGCTCCTACAATGAGCAGTTCTTC
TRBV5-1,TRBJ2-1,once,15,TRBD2,CATSLAGGSYNEQFF,TGCGCCACCTCTCTAGCGGGAGGGTCCTACAATGAGCAGTTCTTC
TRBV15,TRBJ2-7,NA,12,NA,CATSKKGYEQYF,TGTGCCACCAGCAAAAAGGGCTACGAGCAGTACTTC
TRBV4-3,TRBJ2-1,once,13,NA,CASSQGSYNEQFF,TGCGCCAGCAGCCAAGGCAGCTACAATGAGCAGTTCTTC
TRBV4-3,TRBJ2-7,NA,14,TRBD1,CASSLDRYPYEQYF,TGCGCCAGCAGCCTGGACAGGTATCCCTACGAGCAGTACTTC
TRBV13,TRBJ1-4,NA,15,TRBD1,CASSARTGRNEKLFF,TGTGCCAGCAGCGCCCGGACAGGGCGTAATGAAAAACTGTTTTTT
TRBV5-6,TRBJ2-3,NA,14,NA,CASSQDTGTDTQYF,TGTGCCAGCAGCCAAGATACAGGGACAGATACGCAGTATTTT
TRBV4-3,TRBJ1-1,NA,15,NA,CASSQGPEGITEAFF,TGCGCCAGCAGCCAAGGGCCGGAAGGGATAACTGAAGCTTTCTTT